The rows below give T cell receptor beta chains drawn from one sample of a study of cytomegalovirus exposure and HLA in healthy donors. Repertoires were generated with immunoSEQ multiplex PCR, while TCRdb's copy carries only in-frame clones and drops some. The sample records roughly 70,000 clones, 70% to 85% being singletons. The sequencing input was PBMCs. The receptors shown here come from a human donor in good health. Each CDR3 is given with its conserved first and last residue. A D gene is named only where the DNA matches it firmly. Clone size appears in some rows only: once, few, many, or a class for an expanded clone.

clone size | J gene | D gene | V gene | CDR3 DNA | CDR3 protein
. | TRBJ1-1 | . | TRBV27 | TGTGCCAGCAGTTTAAACGGTATGAACACTGAAGCTTTCTTT | CASSLNGMNTEAFF
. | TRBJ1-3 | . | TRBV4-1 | TGCGCCAGCAGCCAAGATGGACAGCGAGTCCCCCCGAGCTATGGAAACACCATATATTTT | CASSQDGQRVPPSYGNTIYF
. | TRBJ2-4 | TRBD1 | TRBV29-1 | TGCAGCGTTTCCGGGACAGGGGTCGGGAACATTCAGTACTTC | CSVSGTGVGNIQYF
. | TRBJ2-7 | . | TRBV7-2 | TGTGCCAGCAGCCTCTGGACTAACGAGCAGTACTTC | CASSLWTNEQYF
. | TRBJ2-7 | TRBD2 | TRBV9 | TGTGCCAGCAGCCCAGGACTAGCGGGTCCAACCTACGAGCAGTACTTC | CASSPGLAGPTYEQYF
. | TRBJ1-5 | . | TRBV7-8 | TGTGCCAGCAGCTTAGAGGAGGGATTACGGAGGCCCCAGCATTTT | CASSLEEGLRRPQHF
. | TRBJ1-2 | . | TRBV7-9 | TGTGCCAGCAGCTTATACGAGGCTAACTATGGCTACACCTTC | CASSLYEANYGYTF
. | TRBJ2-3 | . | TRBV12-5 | TGTGCTAGTGGTATACCGGGACATCTCACAGATACGCAGTATTTT | CASGIPGHLTDTQYF
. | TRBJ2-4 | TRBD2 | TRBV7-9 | TGTGCCAGCAGCTTAGTTGCGGGGGGCGAAAACATTCAGTACTTC | CASSLVAGGENIQYF
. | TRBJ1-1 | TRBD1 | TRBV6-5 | TGTGCCAGCAGTTCCCGGGACAGGGGCGAAGCTTTCTTT | CASSSRDRGEAFF
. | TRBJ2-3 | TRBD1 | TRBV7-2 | TGTGCCAGCAGCTCTGGACAGGGGGTGGGAGATACGCAGTATTTT | CASSSGQGVGDTQYF
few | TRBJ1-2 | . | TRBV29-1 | TGCAGCGTTGAAGGGGGCCCTAACTATGGCTACACCTTC | CSVEGGPNYGYTF
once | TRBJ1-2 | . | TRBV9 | TGTGCCAGCGCGGGGGCTACGAACTATGGCTACACCTTC | CASAGATNYGYTF
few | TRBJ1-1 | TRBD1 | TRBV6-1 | TGTGCCAGCAGTGAACCTCCCGGGACAGGGACCACTGAAGCTTTCTTT | CASSEPPGTGTTEAFF
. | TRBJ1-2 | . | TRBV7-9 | TGTGCCAGCAGCTTAGTAGAGGTCCCCCACTTC | CASSLVEVPHF
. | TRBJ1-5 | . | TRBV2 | TGTGCCAGCCAGGCTACCAATCAGCCCCAGCATTTT | CASQATNQPQHF
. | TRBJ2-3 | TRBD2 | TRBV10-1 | TGCGCCAGCAGTGAGCCGGGACTAGCGGGCGACACGCAGTATTTT | CASSEPGLAGDTQYF
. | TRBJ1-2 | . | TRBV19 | TGTGCCAGTACCCCACGGGCAGGGGTCTCGAGGGACTATGGCTACACCTTC | CASTPRAGVSRDYGYTF
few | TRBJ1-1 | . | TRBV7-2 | TGTGCCAGCAGCTTAGGAGGAGGCAGGGGGAACACTGAAGCTTTCTTT | CASSLGGGRGNTEAFF
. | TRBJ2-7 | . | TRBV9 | TGTGCCAGCAGCTCTCCCCGAGAATACGAGCAGTACTTC | CASSSPREYEQYF
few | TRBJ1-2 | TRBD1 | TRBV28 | TGTGCCAGCACCGTCCCGGGACAGGGACGGGGCTACACCTTC | CASTVPGQGRGYTF
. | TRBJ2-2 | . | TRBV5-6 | TGTGCCAGCAGCTTGGGACAGTCCACCGGGGAGCTGTTTTTT | CASSLGQSTGELFF
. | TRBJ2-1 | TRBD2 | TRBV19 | TGTGCCAGTAGTATAGATCCGGGCCTAGCGGGAGGGAGTGAGCAGTTCTTC | CASSIDPGLAGGSEQFF
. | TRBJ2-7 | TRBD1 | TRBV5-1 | TGCGCCAGCAGCCTGACCGGGACAGGGGGCGACGAGCAGTACTTC | CASSLTGTGGDEQYF
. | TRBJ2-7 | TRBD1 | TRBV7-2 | TGTGCCAGCAGCTGGCGGACAGGCGAGCAGTACTTC | CASSWRTGEQYF
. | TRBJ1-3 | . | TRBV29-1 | TGCAGCGTCGTGACATTACTCTCTGGAAACACCATATATTTT | CSVVTLLSGNTIYF
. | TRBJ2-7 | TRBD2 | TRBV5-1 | TGCGCCAGCAGCTTGAACTCGGGAGGGTACTCCTACGAGCAGTACTTC | CASSLNSGGYSYEQYF
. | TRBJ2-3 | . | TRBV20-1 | TGCAGTGCAGAGGAGGTTACGCAGTATTTT | CSAEEVTQYF
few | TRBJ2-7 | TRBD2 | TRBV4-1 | TGCGCCAGCAGCCTAGCGTCCGGGACTAGCGTCTACGAGCAGTACTTC | CASSLASGTSVYEQYF
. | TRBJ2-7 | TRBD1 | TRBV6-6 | TGTGCCAGCAGTTTAACAGGGGCCTACGAGCAGTACTTC | CASSLTGAYEQYF
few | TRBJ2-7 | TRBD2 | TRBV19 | TGTGCCAGTAGTATAGGAGCGGGGACCGAGCAGTACTTC | CASSIGAGTEQYF
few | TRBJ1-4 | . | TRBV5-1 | TGCGCCAGCAGATTAAGGGGGAATGCTAATGAAAAACTGTTTTTT | CASRLRGNANEKLFF
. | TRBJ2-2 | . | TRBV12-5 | TGTGCTAGTGGTTTGGCTCCCGGGACACTGAACACCGGGGAGCTGTTTTTT | CASGLAPGTLNTGELFF
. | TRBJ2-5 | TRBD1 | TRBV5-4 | TGTGCCAGCAGCTTATTAAGGGGACAGCAAGAGACCCAGTACTTC | CASSLLRGQQETQYF
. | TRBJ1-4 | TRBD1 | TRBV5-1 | TGCGCCAGCAGCAAACAACAGGGGTCTAATGAAAAACTGTTTTTT | CASSKQQGSNEKLFF
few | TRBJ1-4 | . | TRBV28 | TGTGCCAGCAGAGCACGGTTAAGGGGAGAAAAACTGTTTTTT | CASRARLRGEKLFF
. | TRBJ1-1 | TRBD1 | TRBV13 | TGTGCCAGCAGCGGAGGGGGCTTATTGACTGAAGCTTTCTTT | CASSGGGLLTEAFF
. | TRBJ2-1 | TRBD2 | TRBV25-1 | TGTGCCAGCAGTACCCCCACTGCGGGAGGTAGGGATGAGCAGTTCTTC | CASSTPTAGGRDEQFF
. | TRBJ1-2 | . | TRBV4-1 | TGCGCCAGCAGACCCGGAACAGGGTTTAACTATGGCTACACCTTC | CASRPGTGFNYGYTF
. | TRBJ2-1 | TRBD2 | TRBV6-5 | TGTGCCAGCAGTTCCCCGGGACTAGCCCGAGGAGAGCAGTTCTTC | CASSSPGLARGEQFF
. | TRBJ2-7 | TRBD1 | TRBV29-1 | TGCAGCGCGATAGGACAGGGTATCAACGAGCAGTACTTC | CSAIGQGINEQYF
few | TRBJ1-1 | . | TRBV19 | TGTGCCAGTAGTATCCGGGGAGGGTCCACTGAAGCTTTCTTT | CASSIRGGSTEAFF
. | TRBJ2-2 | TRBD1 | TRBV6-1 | TGTGCCAGACAGGGGGCAGACGGGGAGCTGTTTTTT | CARQGADGELFF
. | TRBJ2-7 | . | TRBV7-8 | TGTGCCAGCAGCTTAGGTGATAGCTCCTACGAGCAGTACTTC | CASSLGDSSYEQYF
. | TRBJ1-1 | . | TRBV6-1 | TGTGCCAGCAGTGAAGCCGGACAGAGGGGGACTGAAGCTTTCTTT | CASSEAGQRGTEAFF
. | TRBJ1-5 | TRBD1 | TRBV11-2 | TGTGCCAGCAGCTTAGATCAGACAGGGGGACAGCCCCAGCATTTT | CASSLDQTGGQPQHF
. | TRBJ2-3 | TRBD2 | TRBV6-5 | TGTGCCAGCAGTACGGGACTAGCGGGAGTGAATACGCAGTATTTT | CASSTGLAGVNTQYF
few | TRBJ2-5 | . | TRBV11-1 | TGTGCCAGCAGCTTAGCGGTCGGGCAAGAGACCCAGTACTTC | CASSLAVGQETQYF
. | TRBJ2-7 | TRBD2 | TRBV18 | TGTGCCAGCTCACCACGGGGGGGAGCGCTCGAGCAGTACTTC | CASSPRGGALEQYF
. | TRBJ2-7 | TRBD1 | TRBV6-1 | TGTGCCAGCAGTGAGGAGGCCGGGACAGGGACTTACTACGAGCAGTACTTC | CASSEEAGTGTYYEQYF
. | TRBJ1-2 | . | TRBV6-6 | TGTGCCAGCATCGGGGAGAACTATGGCTACACCTTC | CASIGENYGYTF
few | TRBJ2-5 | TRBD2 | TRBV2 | TGTGCCAGCAGTGAAGAGGTACTAGCGGGAGCAGAGACCCAGTACTTC | CASSEEVLAGAETQYF
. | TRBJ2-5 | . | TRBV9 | TGTGCCAGCAGCGTTAATTCCCACGGGACCCAGTACTTC | CASSVNSHGTQYF
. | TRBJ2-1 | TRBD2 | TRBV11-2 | TGTGCCAGCAGCTTGGGACTAGCGGGAGGGCGAAATGAGCAGTTCTTC | CASSLGLAGGRNEQFF
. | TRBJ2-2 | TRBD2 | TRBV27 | TGTGCCAGCAGTTGGACTAGCGGGAGATCCGGGGAGCTGTTTTTT | CASSWTSGRSGELFF